The clone carrying this T cell receptor beta chain was seen only a few times. Its antigen remains unidentified. This CDR3 is built from 13 residues. The V gene's germline CDR1 is SGHDN and CDR2 FVKESK. V lost 5 bases, J lost 4 bases, and 3 bases stayed unmatched. PCR involved 60 Vbeta and 13 Jbeta primers. The method was immunoSEQ multiplex PCR; TCRdb's version includes in-frame clones alone and lacks a portion of them. The sample records about 52,000 clones, 65% to 80% being singletons. The data originate from a study of cytomegalovirus exposure and HLA in healthy donors. Study outcomes and limitations: Compared with the roughly 730-donor mean, an Asian-associated ancestry cluster reportedly had fewer N-insertions, according to a later analysis. In a later analysis, TCR beta V- and J-gene trimming showed a link to a missense DCLRE1C variant. Near-uniform donor sequencing depth was presumed by presence/absence analyses.

Sequences were obtained from PBMCs. The chain carries TRBV14 and TRBJ1-1; TRBD1 aligns across 8 bases. The sequence came from a woman in her fifties or sixties in good health and CMV-seronegative. The CDR3 DNA reads as TGTGCCAGCAGCGCAGGGGGCGGCACTGAAGCTTTCTTT. Translated: CASSAGGGTEAFF.